What follows are 15 T cell receptor beta chains derived from one specimen sequenced in a study of blood T cell dynamics during melanoma immunotherapy. Assay used: immunoSEQ multiplex PCR; TCRdb lists only in-frame clones, some missing. Seen here are around 15,000 clones, approximately 90% observed once, and the top ten hold about 0.9%. This sample's time point: week 3, after first cycle of checkpoint inhibitor. Sequences were derived from blood, sampled from a patient treated with checkpoint blockade. Receptors were obtained from a human donor with melanoma.

The chain is built from TRBV19 and TRBJ2-5, with D perhaps TRBD1 or TRBD2 (6 bases each). The V end lost 6 bases, the J end lost 5 bases, and 19 bases lay between the germline ends. In germline, CDR1 is LNHDA, CDR2 SQIVND (reference sequence). This CDR3 is 15 amino acids long. The CDR3 bases are TGTGCCAGTAGAAGGGGGAGGATGCAGGGGGAGACCCAGTACTTC. This encodes CASRRGRMQGETQYF.

The chain combines TRBV2 with TRBJ2-2; D unclear. The germline gives CDR1 SNHLY, CDR2 FYNNEI. Trimming shortened V by 1 base and J by 8 bases, and 5 bases separated the two germline ends. The CDR3 covers 12 residues. CDR3 residues: CASSEVRGELFF. In nucleotides, the CDR3 is TGTGCCAGCAGTGAAGTTAGGGGGGAGCTGTTTTTT.

The chain links TRBV7-8 to TRBJ1-2; no clear D gene. V gave up 1 base and J gave up 0 bases, with 6 bases separating them. Germline V gene data show CDR1 as SGHVS and CDR2 as FQNEAQ. The CDR3 contains 14 residues. The CDR3 DNA follows: TGTGCCAGCAGCTTAGGTTTAGCTAACTATGGCTACACCTTC. Amino acids: CASSLGLANYGYTF.

The rearrangement uses TRBV30 and TRBJ2-3; 7 nucleotides agree with TRBD2. This CDR3 has 19 amino acids. The V gene end was trimmed by 0 bases and the J gene end by 0 bases; junction bases not matched to a gene: 15. Looked up from germline, CDR1 is GTSNPN and CDR2 is SVGIG (reference sequence). CDR3 amino acids: CAWSVFELAVLSSTDTQYF. DNA of the CDR3: TGTGCCTGGAGTGTATTCGAGCTAGCGGTACTTTCTAGCACAGATACGCAGTATTTT.

V is TRBV6-1 and J is TRBJ1-6, with 8 bases fitting TRBD1. Germline CDR1 reads MNHNS; CDR2 reads SASEGT. The CDR3 has 15 amino acids. The V and J ends lost 7 bases and 2 bases, in that order; junction bases with no gene match: 4. The CDR3 loop reads CASTGQGPYNSPLHF. CDR3 nucleotide sequence: TGTGCCAGCACAGGACAGGGACCCTATAATTCACCCCTCCACTTT.

The CDR3 region is CASSYRVSGANVLTF. The CDR3 region has the DNA TGTGCCAGCAGTTACCGCGTATCTGGGGCCAACGTCCTGACTTTC. This chain uses TRBV6-5 with TRBJ2-6; no clear D. Trimming shortened V by 2 bases and J by 1 base, and 6 bases separated the two germline ends. There are 15 residues in the CDR3. Germline CDR1 MNHEY, CDR2 SVGAGI.

This rearrangement joins TRBV13 to TRBJ2-1; D may be TRBD1 (5 bases). The V gene's germline CDR1 is PRHDT and CDR2 FYEKMQ (reference sequence). CDR3 size: 13 residues. The V gene lost 7 bases and the J gene lost 5 bases, with 12 bases spanning the gap. The CDR3 sequence: CASNHDRDNEQFF. The CDR3 DNA is TGTGCCAGCAACCATGACAGAGACAATGAGCAGTTCTTC.

This clone showed up just a few times. This chain joins TRBV7-8 and TRBJ1-2; possible D gene TRBD1, 5 bases. CDR1 is SGHVS, CDR2 FQNEAQ, per germline. V was pared by 2 bases and J by 8 bases, with 15 bases between. There are 14 residues in the CDR3. The CDR3 sequence is CASSLFRAPGGYTF. In DNA form, the CDR3 reads TGTGCCAGCAGCTTATTCCGGGCCCCAGGGGGCTACACCTTC. Using reference TRBV7-8 and TRBJ1-2 for the parts outside the CDR3, the full variable domain is GAGVSQSPRYKVAKRGQDVALRCDPISGHVSLFWYQQALGQGPEFLTYFQNEAQLDKSGLPSDRFFAERPEGSVSTLKIQRTQQEDSAVYLCASSLFRAPGGYTFGSGTRLTVV.

The chain couples TRBV7-9 to TRBJ2-5, with 10 bases lining up with TRBD2. Germline assignment: CDR1 SEHNR and CDR2 FQNEAQ (reference sequence). Trimming took 0 bases from V and 6 from J; bases not matched to a gene: 10. This CDR3 is built from 17 residues. CDR3 DNA sequence: TGTGCCAGCAGCTTAGCGGGCCAGCGGGAGGGCCCCAAGACCCAGTACTTC. Translating gives CASSLAGQREGPKTQYF.

The chain uses TRBV6-5 and TRBJ2-1; the D is unclear. Trimming left V 6 bases short and J 8 bases short, with 20 bases between. The CDR3 loop spans 15 amino acids. CDR1 MNHEY and CDR2 SVGAGI come from the germline V gene. The CDR3 reads CASSRVVRYNHEQFF. CDR3 sequence (DNA): TGTGCCAGCAGCCGCGTCGTCCGTTATAACCATGAGCAGTTCTTC.

The rearrangement joins TRBV5-1 to TRBJ2-2, with TRBD2 matching 11 bases. With V trimmed by 4 bases and J by 7 bases, 12 bases remained unmatched. Germline V lookup: CDR1 SGHRS, CDR2 YFSETQ. The CDR3 length is 17 residues. CDR3 protein: CASSPLAGGPQGGELFF. In nucleotides, the CDR3 is TGCGCCAGCAGCCCTCTAGCGGGGGGACCCCAGGGCGGGGAGCTGTTTTTT.

V is TRBV10-1 and J is TRBJ2-3; TRBD1 matches at 7 bases. CDR3 size: 15 residues. In germline, CDR1 is WNHNN, CDR2 SYGVQD (reference sequence). Losses at the gene ends were 3 bases for V and 0 bases for J; bases not matched to a gene: 3. CDR3 sequence reads: CASSDGTASTDTQYF. As DNA, the CDR3 is TGCGCCAGCAGTGATGGGACAGCTAGCACAGATACGCAGTATTTT.

The chain carries TRBV6-5 and TRBJ1-2; 9 nucleotides agree with TRBD1. Per the germline V gene, CDR1 is MNHEY and CDR2 is SVGAGI. The CDR3 sequence is 15 residues long. V gave up 5 bases and J gave up 0 bases; unmatched junction bases: 4. Here the CDR3 reads CASSKGTGTNYGYTF. For the CDR3, the DNA is TGTGCCAGCAGTAAGGGGACAGGGACTAACTATGGCTACACCTTC.

The chain employs TRBV9 and TRBJ1-2; D is uncertain. Germline V gene data show CDR1 as SGDLS and CDR2 as YYNGEE. V lost 6 bases to trimming and J lost 1 base, with 10 bases between them. The CDR3 sequence is 13 residues long. The CDR3 DNA reads TGTGCCAGCAAGGACGATTTTAACTATGGCTACACCTTC. Protein product: CASKDDFNYGYTF. Complete variable domain (other parts from reference TRBV9 and TRBJ1-2): DSGVTQTPKHLITATGQRVTLRCSPRSGDLSVYWYQQSLDQGLQFLIQYYNGEERAKGNILERFSAQQFPDLHSELNLSSLELGDSALYFCASKDDFNYGYTFGSGTRLTVV.

The rearrangement joins TRBV6-6 to TRBJ1-5; D not resolved. The CDR3 totals 15 residues. Trimming stripped 2 bases from V and 4 bases from J, with 12 bases between. Germline V gene sequence: CDR1 MNHNY, CDR2 SVGAGI (reference sequence). The CDR3 reads CASSYPPDQNQPQHF. The CDR3 nucleotides are TGTGCCAGCAGTTACCCCCCAGATCAGAATCAGCCCCAGCATTTT.